One sample yielded the 21 T cell receptor beta chains listed below, sequenced in a study of blood T cells in healthy people across ages (dated by TCRdb to between 2014 and 2016). The method was 5' RACE. This sample was sequenced with an Illumina HiSeq 2500. The second PCR ran for about 6 to 12 cycles and used a J-beta primer mix along with a sample-barcoded 5' primer. TCRdb reanalyzed the raw reads on its own, using fastp at Q25 for trimming and MiXCR for clone calling, and kept in-frame beta chains. Rows are unified per CDR3 protein, each entry keeping the most common DNA and genes. The table for this sample lists under 700,000 distinct CDR3 sequences; 24% of them were counted only once. In total, the top ten clones hold 8.7% of the sample. These data were likewise used in another study, on T cells of mothers and their children.

Sequenced: blood. These receptors were taken from a boy younger than 18 in good health.

This clonotype has more than one count but fewer than ten. This rearrangement joins TRBV27 to TRBJ2-5; the match to TRBD2 covers 7 bases. Germline loops: CDR1 MNHEY, CDR2 SMNVEV (reference sequence). The junction had 18 bases not matched to a gene; V was cut back by 6 bases and J by 5 bases. The CDR3 sequence is 17 residues long. This CDR3 is CASSQPAGTQGSETQYF. The CDR3, as DNA: TGTGCCAGCAGCCAACCAGCGGGGACCCAGGGTTCCGAGACCCAGTACTTC.

The V and J genes are TRBV2 and TRBJ1-4, with no clear D. V was cut by 8 bases and J by 5 bases, with 15 bases left in between. The CDR3 is 14 amino acids. Germline values: CDR1 SNHLY, CDR2 FYNNEI. DNA of the CDR3: TGTGCCAGCGGTGTGGAACAGAGAAATGAAAAACTGTTTTTT. This sequence encodes CASGVEQRNEKLFF.

This clonotype was recorded a few times. Written as DNA, the CDR3 is TGTGCCAGCAGCTTAGCGCGAGGGCGGGGCAACGAGCAGTACTTC. It encodes CASSLARGRGNEQYF. The chain joins TRBV7-8 to TRBJ2-7, with a tentative D call TRBD2 (6 bases). From germline, CDR1 is SGHVS and CDR2 FQNEAQ. The CDR3 extends over 15 amino acids. V dropped 0 bases and J dropped 5 bases, with 14 bases sitting between them.

In its sample, this clonotype was seen a few times. The chain uses TRBV7-8 and TRBJ1-4, with D maybe TRBD1 (5 bases). V shed 5 bases and J shed 11 bases, with 12 bases lying between them. The CDR3 spans 12 residues. Germline V CDR1 and CDR2: SGHVS, FQNEAQ. The CDR3 sequence: CASSAGLAKLFF. CDR3 sequence (DNA): TGTGCCAGCAGCGCGGGACTGGCTAAACTGTTTTTT.

There are a few counts of this clonotype. The J gene is TRBJ1-2, the V gene TRBV5-5, with D perhaps TRBD1 (6 bases). Looked up from germline, CDR1 is SGHKS and CDR2 is YYEKEE (reference sequence). The ends were cut back, 5 bases at V and 5 bases at J, with 16 bases in the middle. The CDR3 sequence is 14 residues long. Here the CDR3 reads CASRRDIGQYGYTF. In nucleotides, the CDR3 is TGTGCCAGCAGACGGGACATAGGCCAATATGGCTACACCTTC.

The chain has TRBV20-1 and TRBJ2-5; unclear D gene. The V end lost 3 bases, the J end lost 5 bases, and 22 bases lay between the germline ends. The CDR3 contains 16 residues. Germline lookup yields CDR1 DFQATT and CDR2 SNEGSKA (reference sequence). The CDR3 spells CSASRIRLPSRETQYF. The CDR3 DNA is TGCAGTGCTAGCCGAATACGACTGCCCTCGAGGGAGACCCAGTACTTC.

As concerns this clonotype: The junction does not match germline at one end; this may be a read error. This chain links TRBV3-1 with TRBJ2-1; D is unresolved. CDR1 and CDR2 from the germline V gene are LGHDT and YNNKEL (reference sequence). This CDR3 has 16 residues. CDR3 coding DNA: TGTGCCAGCAGCCAGAACTACAGATCCTCCTACAATGAGCGGTTCTTC. Encoded protein: CASSQNYRSSYNERFF.

This chain connects TRBV20-1 to TRBJ2-5, with D tentatively TRBD1 (5 bases). V was shortened by 4 bases and J by 5 bases, with 8 bases between the two germline ends. This CDR3 comprises 11 residues. The germline CDR1 and CDR2 sequences are DFQATT and SNEGSKA (reference sequence). The DNA for the CDR3 is TGCAGTGCTATTAGGGGTGAGACCCAGTACTTC. Residues: CSAIRGETQYF.

CDR3 sequence: CASTLGQGEYEQYF. The CDR3 nucleotides are TGTGCCAGCACCCTGGGACAGGGAGAGTACGAGCAGTACTTC. The V call is TRBV12-3 or TRBV12-4, the J call TRBJ2-5; 9 bases align to TRBD1. The DNA end is more similar to TRBJ2-7, so the J call may be wrong. The CDR3 length is 14 residues.

In its sample, this clonotype was seen a few times. The V gene is TRBV11-2, the J gene TRBJ2-3; no clear D. The CDR3 is 15 amino acids. Germline CDR1 is SGHAT and CDR2 is FQNNGV. V lost 1 base to trimming and J lost 2 bases, with 10 bases between them. DNA for the CDR3: TGTGCCAGCAGCTTAGCCGGTTCAGACACAGATACGCAGTATTTT. Protein: CASSLAGSDTDTQYF.

This clonotype was observed a few times. The chain combines TRBV6-5 with TRBJ2-7; D gene unclear. The V end lost 0 bases, the J end lost 0 bases, and 12 bases lay between the germline ends. Per the germline V gene, CDR1 is MNHEY and CDR2 is SVGAGI. CDR3 length: 16 residues. The CDR3 nucleotides are TGTGCCAGCAGTTACTCATCCGACATCTCCTCCTACGAGCAGTACTTC. Translating it yields CASSYSSDISSYEQYF.

There are a few counts of this clonotype. This chain joins TRBV6-5 and TRBJ2-7; D is undetermined. The V end lost 0 bases, the J end lost 1 base, and 10 bases lay between the germline ends. The V gene's germline CDR1 is MNHEY and CDR2 SVGAGI. The CDR3 sequence is 15 residues long. The CDR3 sequence is CASSYSALGSYEQYF. For the CDR3, the DNA is TGTGCCAGCAGTTACTCGGCCCTCGGGTCCTACGAGCAGTACTTC.

The V gene is TRBV7-3, the J gene TRBJ2-7, with 8 bases matching TRBD2. Germline CDR1 and CDR2: SGHTA and FQGTGA. The CDR3 contains 15 residues. J gave up 5 bases and V 0 bases, and 6 bases lay outside the gene matches. The CDR3 coding sequence is TGTGCCAGCAGCTTAACTCTTAGCGGGGTTGACGAGCAGTACTTC. Encoded protein: CASSLTLSGVDEQYF.

V gene TRBV5-1 combines with J gene TRBJ2-1; D remains ambiguous. Germline CDR1 SGHRS, CDR2 YFSETQ. V gave up 4 bases and J gave up 5 bases, with 22 bases separating them. There are 17 residues in the CDR3. CDR3 coding DNA: TGCGCCAGCAGCAAGGCACCCGACCCAGGATCCGACAATGAGCAGTTCTTC. Residues: CASSKAPDPGSDNEQFF.

The V call is TRBV5-1, the J call TRBJ1-1; no reliable D call. Looked up from germline, CDR1 is SGHRS and CDR2 is YFSETQ. With 6 bases removed from V and 1 base from J, the gap between germline ends came to 13 bases. The CDR3 runs to 14 residues. The CDR3 region is CASTPEESNTEAFF. The CDR3 bases are TGCGCCAGCACCCCGGAAGAGTCGAACACTGAAGCTTTCTTT.

This rearrangement joins TRBV4-2 to TRBJ2-7; D gene ambiguous. V lost 0 bases and J 7 bases, leaving 10 bases between the germline ends. The CDR3 is made up of 13 amino acids. Germline CDR1 LGHNA, CDR2 YNFKEQ. CDR3 sequence: CASSQDYRREQYF. The CDR3 region has the DNA TGTGCCAGCAGCCAAGATTATAGACGGGAGCAGTACTTC.

This clonotype has a handful of counts. This rearrangement joins TRBV12-3 or TRBV12-4 to TRBJ2-7, with 7 nucleotides matching TRBD2. V lost 6 bases to trimming and J lost 3 bases; unmatched junction nucleotides: 8. The CDR3 runs to 14 residues. CDR3 loop: CASRASGGFYEQYF. CDR3 coding DNA: TGTGCCAGCAGAGCTAGCGGAGGATTCTACGAGCAGTACTTC.

About this clonotype: At one end the junction does not follow the germline gene, possibly because of a read error. The chain employs TRBV14 and TRBJ2-5, with D tentatively TRBD2 (5 bases). With the DNA end fitting TRBJ2-1 better, the J assignment may be wrong. This CDR3 has 11 residues. CDR1 SGHDN and CDR2 FVKESK come from the germline V gene. The CDR3 region has the DNA TGTGTCAGCAGCCAGAGCGGTGAGCAGTTCTTC. Translation: CVSSQSGEQFF.

This clonotype has a handful of counts. The chain couples TRBV4-1 to TRBJ1-5; D not certain. V lost 0 bases, J lost 11 bases, and 17 bases lay in between. The CDR3 is 15 residues long. The germline V gene encodes CDR1 MGHRA and CDR2 YSYEKL. The CDR3 reads CASSQDPAGLEAQHF. CDR3 coding DNA: TGCGCCAGCAGCCAAGATCCGGCCGGCCTGGAGGCCCAGCATTTT.

The chain uses TRBV6-4 and TRBJ2-2; 7 nucleotides align to TRBD1. This CDR3 is 15 amino acids long. Germline CDR1 and CDR2: MRHNA and SNTAGT. With 2 bases clipped from V and 3 bases from J, the junction kept 3 bases outside the gene matches. The CDR3 here is CASSDRQGYTGELFF. The CDR3 coding sequence is TGTGCCAGCAGTGACCGACAGGGATACACCGGGGAGCTGTTTTTT.

V is TRBV5-1 and J is TRBJ2-3; TRBD2 aligns across 15 bases. The V gene end was trimmed by 4 bases and the J gene end by 4 bases; junction bases not matched to a gene: 13. CDR1 and CDR2 from the germline V gene are SGHRS and YFSETQ. The CDR3 contains 19 residues. CDR3 sequence (DNA): TGCGCCAGCAGCCGGACTAGCGGGAGGGCCGTTTTGGGAGCAGATACGCAGTATTTT. Its protein is CASSRTSGRAVLGADTQYF.